This TCR beta chain was obtained from a study of blood T cells in healthy people across ages. V dropped 4 bases and J dropped 0; count of bases not matched to a gene: 7. Germline-derived CDR1 and CDR2 are MGHRA and YSYEKL. The CDR3 extends over 17 amino acids. It was approximately 9 milliliters of peripheral blood that were drawn from each donor. The amount of total RNA extracted per sample was at least 5.5 micrograms. A second PCR, run for about 7 to 11 cycles, used a sample-barcoded 5' primer plus a J-beta primer mix. A single record per CDR3 protein comes from TCRdb applying MiXCR to the 5' RACE reads. Among about a million distinct CDR3 sequences listed, 51% were seen once. Study results and caveats: Naive CD4+ cell counts and diversity both ran higher in long-lived than in aged donors. Strong correlation existed between TCR beta diversity and naive T cell percentage.

A note on this clonotype: Its specificity is unknown.

The clonotype originates from a woman in her sixties in good health. The chain is built from TRBV4-1 and TRBJ2-1; 9 nucleotides agree with TRBD2. Sequenced input: blood. The DNA of the CDR3 is TGCGCCAGCAGCCCCAGACTAGCGGAGAGCTCCTACAATGAGCAGTTCTTC. This encodes CASSPRLAESSYNEQFF.